The rows below give T cell receptor beta chains drawn from one sample of a study of beta chain features in type 1 diabetes. The protocol was immunoSEQ multiplex PCR, while the TCRdb copy is restricted to in-frame clones and leaves out a portion. This table has a few hundred thousand clones, about a fifth appearing once. The specimen sequenced was naive CD4+ T cells from blood. Every receptor here comes from a woman between 40 and 50 years old with type 1 diabetes. Each CDR3 is given with its conserved first and last residue. The D gene is left open where the match is weak. The size field is filled for only some rows; it gives once, few, many or a size class.

CDR3aa: CASSQPGQVNEKLFF; CDR3nt: TGTGCCAGCAGCCAGCCGGGACAGGTTAATGAAAAACTGTTTTTT; abundance: -; j_gene: TRBJ1-4; d_gene: TRBD1; v_gene: TRBV4-2; len: 15
CDR3aa: CATSREVGSGNTIYF; CDR3nt: TGTGCCACCAGCAGAGAGGTCGGCTCTGGAAACACCATATATTTT; abundance: -; j_gene: TRBJ1-3; d_gene: -; v_gene: TRBV15; len: 15
CDR3aa: CSVVVTPNTEAFF; CDR3nt: TGCAGCGTTGTAGTGACACCGAACACTGAAGCTTTCTTT; abundance: few; j_gene: TRBJ1-1; d_gene: -; v_gene: TRBV29-1; len: 13
CDR3aa: CASSQEQNEKLFF; CDR3nt: TGCGCCAGCAGCCAAGAACAGAATGAAAAACTGTTTTTT; abundance: few; j_gene: TRBJ1-4; d_gene: -; v_gene: TRBV4-3; len: 13
CDR3aa: CASSPEPGTAAPLGELFF; CDR3nt: TGTGCCAGCAGCCCCGAGCCCGGGACAGCTGCACCTTTGGGGGAGCTGTTTTTT; abundance: -; j_gene: TRBJ2-2; d_gene: TRBD1; v_gene: TRBV7-9; len: 18
CDR3aa: CASSPPGQGSSGNTIYF; CDR3nt: TGTGCCAGCAGCCCTCCGGGACAGGGGTCCTCTGGAAACACCATATATTTT; abundance: few; j_gene: TRBJ1-3; d_gene: TRBD1; v_gene: TRBV7-9; len: 17
CDR3aa: CASSFYLRENTEAFF; CDR3nt: TGTGCCAGCAGCTTTTACCTCAGGGAGAACACTGAAGCTTTCTTT; abundance: -; j_gene: TRBJ1-1; d_gene: -; v_gene: TRBV11-1; len: 15
CDR3aa: CSVSRGASYGYTF; CDR3nt: TGCAGCGTTTCCAGGGGAGCTTCCTATGGCTACACCTTC; abundance: -; j_gene: TRBJ1-2; d_gene: -; v_gene: TRBV29-1; len: 13
CDR3aa: CAISPRDNYEQYF; CDR3nt: TGTGCCATCAGTCCCCGGGACAACTACGAGCAGTACTTC; abundance: few; j_gene: TRBJ2-7; d_gene: -; v_gene: TRBV10-3; len: 13
CDR3aa: CASSPAGTSNEKLFF; CDR3nt: TGTGCCAGCAGCCCAGCGGGGACCAGTAATGAAAAACTGTTTTTT; abundance: -; j_gene: TRBJ1-4; d_gene: -; v_gene: TRBV28; len: 15
CDR3aa: CASSLRGPSGTYTQYF; CDR3nt: TGTGCCAGCAGCCTACGGGGCCCTAGCGGGACTTATACGCAGTATTTT; abundance: -; j_gene: TRBJ2-3; d_gene: TRBD2; v_gene: TRBV11-3; len: 16
CDR3aa: CASSVEILGGIGEQYF; CDR3nt: TGTGCCAGCAGCGTAGAGATCCTGGGAGGGATTGGCGAGCAGTACTTC; abundance: -; j_gene: TRBJ2-7; d_gene: TRBD2; v_gene: TRBV9; len: 16
CDR3aa: CASSSRGYTQYF; CDR3nt: TGTGCCAGCAGCAGCAGGGGTTATACGCAGTATTTT; abundance: few; j_gene: TRBJ2-3; d_gene: -; v_gene: TRBV9; len: 12
CDR3aa: CASRPPGLAAYNEQFF; CDR3nt: TGTGCCAGCAGACCACCTGGACTAGCGGCTTACAATGAGCAGTTCTTC; abundance: -; j_gene: TRBJ2-1; d_gene: TRBD2; v_gene: TRBV28; len: 16
CDR3aa: CASSFRQDSNQPQHF; CDR3nt: TGTGCCAGCAGCTTTCGACAGGATAGCAATCAGCCCCAGCATTTT; abundance: few; j_gene: TRBJ1-5; d_gene: -; v_gene: TRBV7-9; len: 15
CDR3aa: CASSLPTSGTNEQFF; CDR3nt: TGTGCCAGCAGCTTACCGACTAGCGGGACAAATGAGCAGTTCTTC; abundance: -; j_gene: TRBJ2-1; d_gene: TRBD2; v_gene: TRBV7-3; len: 15
CDR3aa: CASSLEGDRPFF; CDR3nt: TGCGCCAGCAGCTTGGAGGGGGACAGACCATTCTTC; abundance: few; j_gene: TRBJ2-7; d_gene: TRBD1; v_gene: TRBV5-1; len: 12
CDR3aa: CASSPRTSGFYEQYF; CDR3nt: TGTGCCAGCAGTCCACGGACTAGCGGTTTCTACGAGCAGTACTTC; abundance: -; j_gene: TRBJ2-7; d_gene: TRBD2; v_gene: TRBV6-5; len: 15
CDR3aa: CASSHDDRDYGYTF; CDR3nt: TGCGCCAGCAGCCATGATGACAGAGACTATGGCTACACCTTC; abundance: few; j_gene: TRBJ1-2; d_gene: -; v_gene: TRBV4-3; len: 14
CDR3aa: CASSQDPSEQYF; CDR3nt: TGCGCCAGCAGCCAAGATCCCAGCGAGCAGTACTTC; abundance: -; j_gene: TRBJ2-7; d_gene: -; v_gene: TRBV4-3; len: 12
CDR3aa: CASSFDRGIQYF; CDR3nt: TGTGCCAGCAGTTTCGACAGGGGAATACAGTACTTC; abundance: -; j_gene: TRBJ2-7; d_gene: TRBD1; v_gene: TRBV6-5; len: 12
CDR3aa: CASSAALRGYGYTF; CDR3nt: TGTGCCAGCAGCGCCGCACTCAGGGGGTATGGCTACACCTTC; abundance: -; j_gene: TRBJ1-2; d_gene: TRBD1; v_gene: TRBV9; len: 14
CDR3aa: CASSQDQVASGRSYNEQFF; CDR3nt: TGCGCCAGCAGCCAAGATCAGGTGGCTAGCGGGAGGTCTTACAATGAGCAGTTCTTC; abundance: few; j_gene: TRBJ2-1; d_gene: TRBD2; v_gene: TRBV4-1; len: 19
CDR3aa: CASSQRTGAPEAFF; CDR3nt: TGTGCCAGCAGTCAACGTACAGGGGCCCCTGAAGCTTTCTTT; abundance: -; j_gene: TRBJ1-1; d_gene: TRBD1; v_gene: TRBV2; len: 14
CDR3aa: CSVEWTGSYEQYF; CDR3nt: TGCAGCGTTGAATGGACAGGTTCCTACGAGCAGTACTTC; abundance: -; j_gene: TRBJ2-7; d_gene: TRBD1; v_gene: TRBV29-1; len: 13
CDR3aa: CATSSLNRGDGYTF; CDR3nt: TGTGCCACCAGCAGTTTAAACAGGGGCGACGGCTACACCTTC; abundance: -; j_gene: TRBJ1-2; d_gene: TRBD1; v_gene: TRBV15; len: 14
CDR3aa: CASSSPRAGAFPNEQFF; CDR3nt: TGTGCCAGCAGTTCCCCCCGGGCGGGAGCTTTCCCGAATGAGCAGTTCTTC; abundance: -; j_gene: TRBJ2-1; d_gene: TRBD2; v_gene: TRBV27; len: 17
CDR3aa: CAWTLGPNQPQHF; CDR3nt: TGTGCCTGGACATTGGGCCCCAATCAGCCCCAGCATTTT; abundance: -; j_gene: TRBJ1-5; d_gene: -; v_gene: TRBV30; len: 13
CDR3aa: CASSQDQRKTDTQYF; CDR3nt: TGCGCCAGCAGCCAAGATCAGCGGAAGACGGATACGCAGTATTTT; abundance: -; j_gene: TRBJ2-3; d_gene: -; v_gene: TRBV4-1; len: 15
CDR3aa: CASSLGQGSNQPQHF; CDR3nt: TGTGCCAGCAGCCTTGGACAGGGCAGCAATCAGCCCCAGCATTTT; abundance: -; j_gene: TRBJ1-5; d_gene: TRBD1; v_gene: TRBV7-2; len: 15
CDR3aa: CASSTYRTGQYF; CDR3nt: TGTGCCAGCAGTACCTACAGGACCGGGCAGTACTTC; abundance: -; j_gene: TRBJ2-7; d_gene: -; v_gene: TRBV28; len: 12
CDR3aa: CASSLNGVYSNQPQHF; CDR3nt: TGTGCCAGCAGTCTCAACGGGGTATATAGCAATCAGCCCCAGCATTTT; abundance: few; j_gene: TRBJ1-5; d_gene: -; v_gene: TRBV28; len: 16
CDR3aa: CASTPGETQYF; CDR3nt: TGTGCCAGCACCCCCGGGGAGACCCAGTACTTC; abundance: -; j_gene: TRBJ2-5; d_gene: -; v_gene: TRBV7-2; len: 11
CDR3aa: CASTPPGGSSTGEQYF; CDR3nt: TGTGCCAGCACTCCCCCGGGGGGCAGTAGTACCGGCGAGCAGTACTTC; abundance: few; j_gene: TRBJ2-7; d_gene: -; v_gene: TRBV28; len: 16
CDR3aa: CASSGRQGSYNEQFF; CDR3nt: TGTGCCAGCAGCGGACGACAGGGATCCTACAATGAGCAGTTCTTC; abundance: -; j_gene: TRBJ2-1; d_gene: TRBD1; v_gene: TRBV14; len: 15
CDR3aa: CASSQATAGAEETQYF; CDR3nt: TGTGCCAGCAGCCAAGCTACGGCAGGGGCAGAAGAGACCCAGTACTTC; abundance: few; j_gene: TRBJ2-5; d_gene: -; v_gene: TRBV4-2; len: 16
CDR3aa: CATSRGELGQFF; CDR3nt: TGTGCCACCAGCAGAGGGGAGCTGGGGCAGTTCTTC; abundance: -; j_gene: TRBJ2-1; d_gene: -; v_gene: TRBV15; len: 12
CDR3aa: CASSQDGAGGVSTGELFF; CDR3nt: TGCGCCAGCAGCCAAGATGGGGCGGGGGGAGTAAGCACCGGGGAGCTGTTTTTT; abundance: -; j_gene: TRBJ2-2; d_gene: TRBD2; v_gene: TRBV4-3; len: 18
CDR3aa: CSARQGRDQPQHF; CDR3nt: TGCAGCGCCCGACAGGGGAGAGATCAGCCCCAGCATTTT; abundance: -; j_gene: TRBJ1-5; d_gene: TRBD1; v_gene: TRBV29-1; len: 13
CDR3aa: CASSPQGAQGVNTEAFF; CDR3nt: TGTGCCAGCTCACCCCAGGGGGCCCAGGGGGTGAACACTGAAGCTTTCTTT; abundance: few; j_gene: TRBJ1-1; d_gene: TRBD1; v_gene: TRBV18; len: 17
CDR3aa: CASTLDSSYEQYF; CDR3nt: TGTGCCAGCACCCTGGACTCTTCCTACGAGCAGTACTTC; abundance: -; j_gene: TRBJ2-7; d_gene: -; v_gene: TRBV6-6; len: 13
CDR3aa: CASSGGGLDEQFF; CDR3nt: TGTGCCAGCAGTGGGGGAGGCTTGGATGAGCAGTTCTTC; abundance: -; j_gene: TRBJ2-1; d_gene: -; v_gene: TRBV6-5; len: 13
CDR3aa: CASSPPGTPETQYF; CDR3nt: TGTGCCAGCTCACCACCGGGGACACCGGAGACCCAGTACTTC; abundance: -; j_gene: TRBJ2-5; d_gene: -; v_gene: TRBV18; len: 14
CDR3aa: CASSPWTSGSRREQFF; CDR3nt: TGCGCCAGCAGCCCGTGGACTAGCGGGAGTCGGAGGGAGCAGTTCTTC; abundance: -; j_gene: TRBJ2-1; d_gene: TRBD2; v_gene: TRBV4-1; len: 16
CDR3aa: CASSQEGGRTYEQYF; CDR3nt: TGTGCCAGCAGCCAAGAAGGGGGCCGTACCTACGAGCAGTACTTC; abundance: -; j_gene: TRBJ2-7; d_gene: TRBD1; v_gene: TRBV4-2; len: 15